Below, 29 T cell receptor beta chains from the same sample are listed, as sequenced in a study of cytomegalovirus exposure and HLA in healthy donors. Vbeta (60) and Jbeta (13) primers were used in the PCR. Libraries were prepared by immunoSEQ multiplex PCR; TCRdb keeps only in-frame clonotypes and omits some of them. Of about 160,000 clones in the sample, roughly 79% were seen once. The sample was PBMCs. The receptors stem from a woman between 50 and 59 years old in good health and CMV-seronegative.

The chain is built from TRBV11-2 and TRBJ2-3; 8 bases fit TRBD2. There are 16 residues in the CDR3. The trim removed 4 bases at V and 5 bases at J, leaving 11 bases unmatched. Germline-derived CDR1 and CDR2 are SGHAT and FQNNGV. The CDR3 loop is CASSSDGSAGEDTQYF. CDR3 in DNA: TGTGCCAGCAGCTCCGATGGGTCAGCGGGAGAAGATACGCAGTATTTT.

The chain has TRBV7-9 and TRBJ2-1; weak D call: TRBD1 (5 bases). Germline V gene sequence: CDR1 SEHNR, CDR2 FQNEAQ (reference sequence). The V end was cut by 0 bases, the J end by 8 bases, with 5 bases between. The CDR3 has 12 residues. The CDR3 protein is CASSLARDEQFF. The DNA for the CDR3 is TGTGCCAGCAGCTTAGCCAGGGATGAGCAGTTCTTC. The full variable domain, its missing parts supplied by reference TRBV7-9 and TRBJ2-1, is DTGVSQNPRHKITKRGQNVTFRCDPISEHNRLYWYRQTLGQGPEFLTYFQNEAQLEKSRLLSDRFSAERPKGSFSTLEIQRTEQGDSAMYLCASSLARDEQFFGPGTRLTVL.

The V and J genes are TRBV5-6 and TRBJ1-2; a weak D match, TRBD1 (5 bases). The CDR3 runs 15 residues. Germline assignment: CDR1 SGHDT and CDR2 YYEEEE. Trimming pared 1 base from V and 4 bases from J, leaving 14 bases between. The DNA for the CDR3 is TGTGCCAGCAGCTTGACTGGGGCGCCATCCTATGGCTACACCTTC. Translating it yields CASSLTGAPSYGYTF.

The chain combines TRBV28 with TRBJ1-2; 7 nucleotides line up with TRBD1. CDR3 length: 15 amino acids. Germline loops: CDR1 MDHEN, CDR2 SYDVKM. Trimming removed 5 bases from V and 2 bases from J; junction bases left unmatched: 8. Written as DNA, the CDR3 is TGTGCCAGCAGTCCGACGGCAGGGGGAAACTATGGCTACACCTTC. Its translation: CASSPTAGGNYGYTF.

The chain carries TRBV10-3 and TRBJ1-2; the match to TRBD1 covers 10 bases. V shed 6 bases, J shed 1 base, and the junction held 8 bases outside the gene matches. The germline CDR1 and CDR2 sequences are ENHRY and SYGVKD. The CDR3 is made up of 16 amino acids. CDR3 bases: TGTGCCATCAGACCGAGGGGACAGGGGTTTAACTATGGCTACACCTTC. It is translated as CAIRPRGQGFNYGYTF.

J is TRBJ1-2 and V is TRBV4-2; TRBD1 is a possible D gene (5 bases). The CDR3 is 16 residues long. Germline CDR1 LGHNA, CDR2 YNFKEQ. V was cut by 1 base and J by 8 bases, with 20 bases left in between. The CDR3 here is CASSQVAGGTAWGYTF. For the CDR3, the DNA is TGTGCCAGCAGCCAAGTAGCGGGGGGAACGGCGTGGGGCTACACCTTC.

J is TRBJ1-3 and V is TRBV5-6, with a tentative D call TRBD1 (6 bases). Germline lookup yields CDR1 SGHDT and CDR2 YYEEEE. CDR3 length: 13 amino acids. Trimming took 5 bases from V and 8 from J, leaving 14 bases between them. This chain's CDR3 is CASRWGGAYTIYF. The CDR3 coding sequence is TGTGCCAGCAGGTGGGGGGGCGCATACACCATATATTTT.

The rearrangement uses TRBV28 and TRBJ2-2, with no clear D. CDR1 and CDR2 from the germline V gene are MDHEN and SYDVKM. CDR3 length: 14 residues. V was cut by 7 bases and J by 1 base, with 10 bases left in between. The CDR3 loop reads CASTPSRNTGELFF. DNA for the CDR3: TGTGCCAGCACCCCCTCCAGGAACACCGGGGAGCTGTTTTTT. Full variable domain (outside the CDR3, taken from reference TRBV28 and TRBJ2-2): DVKVTQSSRYLVKRTGEKVFLECVQDMDHENMFWYRQDPGLGLRLIYFSYDVKMKEKGDIPEGYSVSREKKERFSLILESASTNQTSMYLCASTPSRNTGELFFGEGSRLTVL.

This clone was detected only a few times. The V and J genes are TRBV11-3 and TRBJ2-1, with 7 bases identical to TRBD1. The CDR3 runs 14 residues. V shed 5 bases and J 8 bases; nucleotides not matched to a gene: 9. The germline CDR1 and CDR2 sequences are SGHNT and YENEEA. The CDR3 spells CASSPQGVGDEQFF. DNA of the CDR3: TGTGCCAGCAGCCCCCAGGGGGTTGGAGATGAGCAGTTCTTC. Full variable domain (rest looked up from reference TRBV11-3 and TRBJ2-1): EAGVVQSPRYKIIEKKQPVAFWCNPISGHNTLYWYLQNLGQGPELLIRYENEEAVDDSQLPKDRFSAERLKGVDSTLKIQPAELGDSAVYLCASSPQGVGDEQFFGPGTRLTVL.

This clone has only a few counts. This sequence joins TRBV5-1 and TRBJ2-5, with D maybe TRBD1 (6 bases). This CDR3 has 14 residues. Trimming cost V 3 bases and J 3 bases, with 12 bases left between them. Germline V gene lookup returns CDR1 SGHRS and CDR2 YFSETQ. The DNA of the CDR3 is TGCGCCAGCAGCTATCAGGGGATTGAAGAGACCCAGTACTTC. Amino acid sequence: CASSYQGIEETQYF.

The rearrangement uses TRBV28 and TRBJ2-7; 9 nucleotides agree with TRBD1. The germline gives CDR1 MDHEN, CDR2 SYDVKM. The CDR3 consists of 13 residues. V dropped 5 bases and J dropped 9; count of bases not matched to a gene: 8. Written as DNA, the CDR3 is TGTGCCAGCAGTCCGGGACAGGGAGTTTGGCAGTACTTC. Amino acids: CASSPGQGVWQYF.

The chain uses TRBV9 and TRBJ2-7; TRBD2 aligns across 14 bases. This CDR3 contains 16 residues. Germline lookup yields CDR1 SGDLS and CDR2 YYNGEE. The trim removed 4 bases at V and 4 bases at J, leaving 7 bases unmatched. The CDR3 spells CASSSGLAGAEYEQYF. DNA of the CDR3: TGTGCCAGCAGCTCGGGACTAGCGGGAGCGGAGTACGAGCAGTACTTC.

This chain joins TRBV5-6 and TRBJ2-7, with D unclear. V lost 2 bases to trimming and J lost 6 bases, with 15 bases between them. Germline lookup yields CDR1 SGHDT and CDR2 YYEEEE. The CDR3 consists of 14 residues. As DNA, the CDR3 is TGTGCCAGCAGCTTTCGAGCGTCGGGTCTCGAGCAGTACTTC. This translates into CASSFRASGLEQYF.

This clone was observed a single time. The chain is built from TRBV7-9 and TRBJ2-7, with a tentative D call TRBD1 (5 bases). This CDR3 has 14 amino acids. V lost 6 bases, J lost 3 bases, and 15 bases lay in between. Germline V gene sequence: CDR1 SEHNR, CDR2 FQNEAQ (reference sequence). CDR3 nucleotide sequence: TGTGCCAGCAGTTCTGACAGAAGAAACTACGAGCAGTACTTC. It specifies CASSSDRRNYEQYF.

This rearrangement joins TRBV5-1 to TRBJ2-2; D is possibly TRBD2 (6 bases). Looked up from germline, CDR1 is SGHRS and CDR2 is YFSETQ. V was clipped by 5 bases and J by 2 bases, with 13 bases between them. This CDR3 region has 15 residues. CDR3 in amino acids: CASSPGTSNTGELFF. For the CDR3, the DNA is TGCGCCAGCAGTCCCGGGACTTCCAACACCGGGGAGCTGTTTTTT.

The chain is built from TRBV28 and TRBJ2-7; TRBD1 agrees at 11 bases. CDR1 MDHEN and CDR2 SYDVKM come from the germline V gene. CDR3 length: 13 amino acids. The junction had 8 bases not matched to a gene; V was cut back by 11 bases and J by 5 bases. CDR3 nucleotides: TGTGCCGTCCCTGGACAGGGGGCTGACGAGCAGTACTTC. It translates to CAVPGQGADEQYF.

The V and J genes are TRBV15 and TRBJ2-2; TRBD1 matches at 8 bases. The junction had 11 bases not matched to a gene; V was cut back by 6 bases and J by 8 bases. The CDR3 runs to 15 residues. Per germline, CDR1 LNHNV and CDR2 YYDKDF (reference sequence). The CDR3 DNA follows: TGTGCCACCAGTCTACGAGGACAGGGCACAGGGGAGCTGTTTTTT. It is translated as CATSLRGQGTGELFF. Filled out from reference TRBV15 and TRBJ2-2, the complete variable domain reads DAMVIQNPRYQVTQFGKPVTLSCSQTLNHNVMYWYQQKSSQAPKLLFHYYDKDFNNEADTPDNFQSRRPNTSFCFLDIRSPGLGDTAMYLCATSLRGQGTGELFFGEGSRLTVL.

The table lists this clone with a count of one. The J gene is TRBJ2-5, the V gene TRBV11-2, with 7 bases matching TRBD2. This CDR3 is 14 amino acids long. Germline-derived CDR1 and CDR2 are SGHAT and FQNNGV. V dropped 8 bases and J dropped 5; count of bases not matched to a gene: 11. Written as DNA, the CDR3 is TGTGCCAGCGGGGCGGGGGTAAGGTTGGAGACCCAGTACTTC. This gives the protein CASGAGVRLETQYF.

The chain carries TRBV9 and TRBJ2-3; 7 bases agree with TRBD2. The CDR3 length is 14 residues. The V gene end was trimmed by 4 bases and the J gene end by 6 bases; junction bases not matched to a gene: 8. Germline CDR1 reads SGDLS; CDR2 reads YYNGEE. This CDR3 is CASSPTRGVDTQYF. The DNA of the CDR3 is TGTGCCAGCAGCCCCACCCGGGGGGTGGATACGCAGTATTTT.

J is TRBJ1-2 and V is TRBV27, with TRBD1 as a possible D gene (5 bases). Germline values: CDR1 MNHEY, CDR2 SMNVEV (reference sequence). This CDR3 contains 18 residues. The V end was cut by 2 bases, the J end by 5 bases, with 24 bases between. The CDR3 DNA follows: TGTGCCAGCAGTTTAAGAGTGGACCCAGGGCCACGGAAATATGGCTACACCTTC. This gives the protein CASSLRVDPGPRKYGYTF.

This clone was recorded a few times. This rearrangement joins TRBV4-3 to TRBJ1-1, with TRBD1 matching 8 bases. Trimming at V came to 1 base and at J to 0 bases, leaving 1 base not matched to a gene. CDR1 is LGHNA, CDR2 YSLEER, per germline. This CDR3 spans 15 amino acids. This CDR3 is CASSQGTGMNTEAFF. Here the CDR3 DNA reads TGCGCCAGCAGCCAAGGGACAGGGATGAACACTGAAGCTTTCTTT.

CDR3 in DNA: TGTGCCAGCAGCTTCCCGGTGACAGGGGCGAACACCGGGGAGCTGTTTTTT. Translating gives CASSFPVTGANTGELFF. The chain links TRBV7-9 to TRBJ2-2, with 8 bases fitting TRBD1. The J segment lost 0 bases and the V segment lost 3 bases, leaving 6 bases of the junction unmatched. CDR3 size: 17 residues. Germline V gene data show CDR1 as SEHNR and CDR2 as FQNEAQ (reference sequence).

This clone was seen once. The V and J genes are TRBV7-9 and TRBJ1-4; maybe TRBD1 (6 bases). Germline assignment: CDR1 SEHNR and CDR2 FQNEAQ (reference sequence). This CDR3 is 16 amino acids long. Trimming took 5 bases from V and 10 from J, leaving 23 bases between them. CDR3 amino acids: CASSAITGYRSGKLFF. The CDR3 nucleotides are TGTGCCAGCAGCGCAATTACAGGGTACCGGTCTGGAAAACTGTTTTTT. The complete variable domain, with remaining parts taken from reference TRBV7-9 and TRBJ1-4, reads DTGVSQNPRHKITKRGQNVTFRCDPISEHNRLYWYRQTLGQGPEFLTYFQNEAQLEKSRLLSDRFSAERPKGSFSTLEIQRTEQGDSAMYLCASSAITGYRSGKLFFGSGTQLSVL.

V usage is TRBV5-5 and J usage is TRBJ2-7; 10 nucleotides line up with TRBD1. J gave up 7 bases and V 4 bases, and 5 bases lay outside the gene matches. CDR1 is SGHKS, CDR2 YYEKEE, per germline (reference sequence). The CDR3 length is 13 residues. CDR3 coding DNA: TGTGCCAGCAGCAGACAGGGGGCGGTTGAGCAGTACTTC. Translating gives CASSRQGAVEQYF. Together with reference TRBV5-5 and TRBJ2-7, the CDR3 gives the full variable domain: DAGVTQSPTHLIKTRGQQVTLRCSPISGHKSVSWYQQVLGQGPQFIFQYYEKEERGRGNFPDRFSARQFPNYSSELNVNALLLGDSALYLCASSRQGAVEQYFGPGTRLTVT.

The V and J genes are TRBV6-4 and TRBJ2-1; D not certain. This CDR3 contains 14 residues. V lost 6 bases and J lost 7, with 16 bases in between. Germline V gene lookup returns CDR1 MRHNA and CDR2 SNTAGT. DNA of the CDR3: TGTGCCAGCAGCTCGCTGGGCGAAGAGAATGAGCAGTTCTTC. This gives the protein CASSSLGEENEQFF.

The rearrangement uses TRBV5-1 and TRBJ2-7; possible D gene TRBD1, 9 bases. V was cut by 4 bases and J by 9 bases, with 23 bases left in between. This CDR3 spans 15 amino acids. Germline CDR1 is SGHRS and CDR2 is YFSETQ. The CDR3 DNA is TGCGCCAGCAGCCGGGAGGGACAGGGTACGTCGGTGCAGTACTTC. It is translated as CASSREGQGTSVQYF.

The chain has TRBV5-8 and TRBJ1-2, with D hard to call. The CDR3 contains 13 residues. Germline CDR1 and CDR2: SGHTS and YDEGEE. V was pared by 2 bases and J by 4 bases, with 9 bases between. As DNA, the CDR3 is TGTGCCAGCAGCTTCACAGCCTCCTATGGCTACACCTTC. Protein: CASSFTASYGYTF.

The chain employs TRBV6-5 and TRBJ2-7; D may be TRBD1 (6 bases). The length of the CDR3 is 15 residues. The germline V gene has CDR1 MNHEY and CDR2 SVGAGI. Trimming took off 6 bases at V and 4 bases at J, with 19 bases between the two ends. The CDR3 nucleotides are TGTGCCAGCAGGCAAAGGGGGTTCCCGCTATACGAGCAGTACTTC. Its protein is CASRQRGFPLYEQYF.

The chain is built from TRBV7-2 and TRBJ2-3, with a tentative D call TRBD1 (6 bases). Trimming removed 5 bases from V and 11 bases from J, with 14 bases in between. The germline gives CDR1 SGHTA, CDR2 FQGNSA. The CDR3 length is 12 residues. DNA for the CDR3: TGTGCCAGCAGCGCTAGAGGGGGAAGGCAGTATTTT. Translation gives CASSARGGRQYF.